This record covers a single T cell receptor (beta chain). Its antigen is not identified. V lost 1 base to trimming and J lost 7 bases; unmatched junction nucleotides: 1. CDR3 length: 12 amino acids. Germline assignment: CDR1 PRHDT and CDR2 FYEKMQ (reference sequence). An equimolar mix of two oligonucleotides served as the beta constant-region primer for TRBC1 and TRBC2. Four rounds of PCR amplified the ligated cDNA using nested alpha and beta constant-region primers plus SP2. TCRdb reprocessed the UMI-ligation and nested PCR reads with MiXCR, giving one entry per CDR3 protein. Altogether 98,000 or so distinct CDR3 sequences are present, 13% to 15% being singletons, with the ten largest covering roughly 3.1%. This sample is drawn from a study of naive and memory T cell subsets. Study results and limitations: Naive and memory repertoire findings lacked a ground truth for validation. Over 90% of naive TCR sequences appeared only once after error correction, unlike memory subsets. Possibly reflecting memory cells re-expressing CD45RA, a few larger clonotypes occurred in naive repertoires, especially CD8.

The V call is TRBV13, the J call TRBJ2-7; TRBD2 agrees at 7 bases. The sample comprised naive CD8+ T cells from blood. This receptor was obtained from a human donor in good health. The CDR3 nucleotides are TGTGCCAGCAGCTTAGCAGCGGGAGAGCAGTACTTC. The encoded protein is CASSLAAGEQYF. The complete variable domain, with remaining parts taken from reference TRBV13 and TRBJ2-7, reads AAGVIQSPRHLIKEKRETATLKCYPIPRHDTVYWYQQGPGQDPQFLISFYEKMQSDKGSIPDRFSAQQFSDYHSELNMSSLELGDSALYFCASSLAAGEQYFGPGTRLTVT.